This T cell receptor beta chain was found in a study of T cell responses to AZD1222 COVID-19 vaccine. On this clone itself: What it binds is unknown.

Second-dose intervals of approximately 4 or approximately 12 weeks were pooled. Study-level results: Nearly half of unique spike-specific TCRs reportedly avoided B.1.351 and B.1.1.7 mutated regions.

The V segment lost 3 bases and the J segment 7 bases; nucleotides outside the gene matches: 10. This CDR3 is 17 amino acids long. The germline V gene encodes CDR1 MNHEY and CDR2 SMNVEV (reference sequence). Sequencing used immunoSEQ multiplex PCR; TCRdb keeps in-frame clones, though not all of them. The sample lists approximately 150,000 clones, around 90% occurring once. This receptor was identified in an adult who received the AZD1222 COVID-19 vaccine. The sample was peripheral blood, taken 28 days after the second AZD1222 dose. The V call is TRBV27, the J call TRBJ2-1, with 12 bases lining up with TRBD2. CDR3 residues: CASSLNGLAGLWNEQFF. The DNA for the CDR3 is TGTGCCAGCAGTTTGAACGGACTAGCGGGACTTTGGAATGAGCAGTTCTTC.